Listed below are T cell receptor beta chains from one sample, sequenced in a study of shared clonotypes between healthy human individuals. This table comes from immunoSEQ multiplex PCR, and its TCRdb copy is limited to in-frame clones, with some not included. The sample consists of approximately 2.5 million clones, 85% to 95% of them appearing once. The sample was naive CD4+ T cells sorted from blood. These receptors came from a man aged 18-30 years in good health. CDR3s include the opening cysteine and the closing phenylalanine or tryptophan.

>TRBV5-5|15|TRBJ2-4
CASTPARVFKNIQYF
>TRBV28|14|TRBJ1-2
CAADPPGSVDGYTF
>TRBV18|15|TRBJ2-7
CASSPPGGLTYEQYF
>TRBV10-1|12|TRBJ1-1
CASSGTGFEAFF
>TRBV7-2|14|TRBJ1-1
CASSLTGAYTEAFF
>TRBV6-4|19|TRBJ2-7
CASSDQPGQRTSGTYEQYF
>TRBV19|16|TRBJ1-6
CASSPDRSSYNSPLHF
>TRBV2|15|TRBJ1-4
CASRKGQTTNEKLFF
>TRBV28|14|TRBJ1-2
CAIQPRDRAYGYTF
>TRBV9|19|TRBJ2-2
CASSETGTGAHLSTGELFF
>TRBV6-5|15|TRBJ1-5
CASRLGQGVNQPQHF
>TRBV28|12|TRBJ1-4
CASSAGSEKLFF
>TRBV7-2|14|TRBJ2-1
CASSPSASYNEQFF
>TRBV28|16|TRBJ1-2
CASSTLPDYSNYGYTF
>TRBV20-1|10|TRBJ2-7
CSARTYEQYF
>TRBV7-9|14|TRBJ2-1
CASSRPGGRNEQFF
>TRBV18|14|TRBJ1-2
CASSPERTGNGYTF
>TRBV28|14|TRBJ2-7
CASSMGQGVYEQYF
>TRBV7-8|14|TRBJ2-7
CASSLGHSSYEQYF
>TRBV5-6|14|TRBJ1-4
CASSPAPVGEKLFF
>TRBV7-2|18|TRBJ2-6
CASSLVPGGSSGANVLTF
>TRBV29-1|14|TRBJ2-6
CSVKDSSGANVLTF
>TRBV9|15|TRBJ2-3
CASSVDLAGGDTQYF
>TRBV19|15|TRBJ1-4
CASSIHRGHNEKLFF
>TRBV28|15|TRBJ1-4
CASSLLTGGSEKLFF
>TRBV6-5|15|TRBJ2-7
CASSAGQIFSYEQYF
>TRBV28|14|TRBJ2-3
CASSLRQGADTQYF
>TRBV5-4|16|TRBJ1-2
CASSWAQGNLAGGYTF